The 22 T cell receptor beta chains in this list originate from one sample, sequenced in a study of T cells in localized non-small cell lung cancer. The method was immunoSEQ multiplex PCR; TCRdb's version includes in-frame clones alone and lacks a portion of them. The repertoire has around 28,000 clones, approximately 91% of them found once; the top ten carry over 2.5%. The sample was peripheral blood, taken before any cancer treatment. Every receptor here comes from a female donor over 55 with stage I lung adenocarcinoma.

Only one count was recorded for this clone. This rearrangement joins TRBV7-2 to TRBJ1-1, with D possibly being TRBD1 (5 bases). Germline lookup yields CDR1 SGHTA and CDR2 FQGNSA. Trimming left V 1 base short and J 6 bases short, with 18 bases between. CDR3 length: 16 amino acids. The CDR3 loop reads CASSLERIRGLPEAFF. The CDR3 bases are TGTGCCAGCAGCTTAGAGAGGATTCGGGGACTCCCTGAAGCTTTCTTT.

The rearrangement uses TRBV19 and TRBJ1-1, with no clear D. Germline CDR1 reads LNHDA; CDR2 reads SQIVND (reference sequence). The V end lost 1 base, the J end lost 7 bases, and 10 bases lay between the germline ends. There are 13 residues in the CDR3. CDR3: CASSIGAPHEAFF. DNA for the CDR3: TGTGCCAGTAGTATAGGAGCCCCCCATGAAGCTTTCTTT.

The chain carries TRBV5-5 and TRBJ1-1; 8 positions agree with TRBD1. Germline assignment: CDR1 SGHKS and CDR2 YYEKEE (reference sequence). The CDR3 has 16 amino acids. Trimming took 0 bases from V and 0 from J; bases not matched to a gene: 4. The CDR3 sequence: CASSLGTGTMNTEAFF. The CDR3 DNA sequence: TGTGCCAGCAGCTTGGGGACAGGGACCATGAACACTGAAGCTTTCTTT.

This sequence joins TRBV4-2 and TRBJ1-1, with 9 bases that match TRBD1. The V gene's germline CDR1 is LGHNA and CDR2 YNFKEQ. With 0 bases clipped from V and 5 bases from J, the junction kept 4 bases outside the gene matches. This CDR3 is 15 amino acids long. The CDR3, as DNA: TGTGCCAGCAGCCAAGATCTAGGACAGGGGACTGAAGCTTTCTTT. It is translated as CASSQDLGQGTEAFF.

This chain links TRBV6-1 with TRBJ1-3; a weak D match, TRBD1 (5 bases). The CDR3 is 12 amino acids. V lost 2 bases to trimming and J lost 8 bases, with 7 bases between them. From germline, CDR1 is MNHNS and CDR2 SASEGT. In DNA, the CDR3 is TGTGCCAGCAGTGAATTGGGACACACCATATATTTT. The encoded protein is CASSELGHTIYF.

V is TRBV7-8 and J is TRBJ1-6; D gene uncertain. Trimming cost V 0 bases and J 10 bases, with 7 bases left between them. CDR3 length: 13 amino acids. The germline gives CDR1 SGHVS, CDR2 FQNEAQ. The CDR3, as DNA: TGTGCCAGCAGCTTAGCTATCCCCTCACCCCTCCACTTT. Translating gives CASSLAIPSPLHF.

The chain uses TRBV14 and TRBJ2-1, with no clear D. Trimming removed 3 bases at V and 2 bases at J, with 11 bases between. Germline lookup yields CDR1 SGHDN and CDR2 FVKESK. The length of the CDR3 is 15 residues. CDR3 nucleotides: TGTGCCAGCAGCCACTTTTACGGAACCTACAATGAGCAGTTCTTC. Encoded protein: CASSHFYGTYNEQFF.

The chain uses TRBV18 and TRBJ1-5; tentatively, D is TRBD1 (6 bases). The V and J ends lost 6 bases and 5 bases respectively, with 14 bases between them. The germline V gene encodes CDR1 KGHSH and CDR2 LQKENI. CDR3 length equals 14 residues. As DNA, the CDR3 is TGTGCCAGCTCCCCCGGGGGGGCGGATCAGCCCCAGCATTTT. Its protein is CASSPGGADQPQHF.

This sequence joins TRBV7-8 and TRBJ1-1; the match to TRBD1 covers 12 bases. Germline CDR1 reads SGHVS; CDR2 reads FQNEAQ. J lost 5 bases, V lost 6 bases, and 7 bases had no gene match. This CDR3 spans 15 amino acids. The CDR3 DNA sequence: TGTGCCAGCAGTACTCCGGGACAGGGGGCGACTGAAGCTTTCTTT. Residues: CASSTPGQGATEAFF.

The gene calls are TRBV4-2 and TRBJ1-1; 7 bases are shared with TRBD1. The CDR3 consists of 14 residues. Losses at the gene ends were 7 bases for V and 4 bases for J; bases not matched to a gene: 9. Germline values: CDR1 LGHNA, CDR2 YNFKEQ. The CDR3: CASNPGTAGTEAFF. The CDR3, as DNA: TGTGCCAGCAACCCCGGGACAGCCGGCACTGAAGCTTTCTTT.

Regarding this clone: A read error may produce the germline difference seen at one junction end. The rearrangement uses TRBV15 and TRBJ2-7; D is unresolved. CDR1 is LNHNV and CDR2 is YYDKDF in the germline V gene (reference sequence). The CDR3 runs to 14 residues. CDR3 loop: CATRRTLSSYEQYF. The DNA for the CDR3 is TGTGCCACCCGCAGGACCCTTAGCTCCTACGAGCAGTACTTC.

The chain couples TRBV20-1 to TRBJ1-2; D not certain. V was pared by 3 bases and J by 2 bases, with 4 bases between. The CDR3 has 11 residues. Germline V lookup: CDR1 DFQATT, CDR2 SNEGSKA (reference sequence). CDR3 sequence reads: CSASSNYGYTF. The CDR3 nucleotides read TGCAGTGCTAGCAGCAACTATGGCTACACCTTC.

This sequence joins TRBV19 and TRBJ2-1; 8 positions agree with TRBD2. The V gene end was trimmed by 3 bases and the J gene end by 10 bases; junction bases not matched to a gene: 11. The germline gives CDR1 LNHDA, CDR2 SQIVND (reference sequence). The CDR3 has 15 residues. CDR3 bases: TGTGCCAGTAGTATCGAGCGGGAGAGGGCGGGGGAGCAGTTCTTC. This sequence encodes CASSIERERAGEQFF.

This rearrangement joins TRBV10-3 to TRBJ2-3; 10 nucleotides align to TRBD2. Trimming removed 7 bases from V and 1 base from J; junction bases left unmatched: 2. This CDR3 is 14 amino acids long. Germline V gives CDR1 ENHRY, CDR2 SYGVKD. The CDR3 region has the DNA TGTGCCATCAAAGGGACTAGCGGCACAGATACGCAGTATTTT. It is translated as CAIKGTSGTDTQYF.

The V gene is TRBV4-3, the J gene TRBJ2-2, with D perhaps TRBD1 or TRBD2 (5 bases each). CDR3 length: 14 amino acids. Trimming cost V 0 bases and J 6 bases, with 8 bases left between them. CDR1 is LGHNA, CDR2 YSLEER, per germline. The CDR3 DNA is TGCGCCAGCAGCCAAGATGGGGGAGCCGGGGAGCTGTTTTTT. Translating it yields CASSQDGGAGELFF.

The chain joins TRBV6-1 to TRBJ2-1; the D call may be TRBD1 or TRBD2 (5 bases each). The CDR3 runs to 16 residues. The V gene lost 2 bases and the J gene lost 6 bases, with 17 bases spanning the gap. Germline V gene lookup returns CDR1 MNHNS and CDR2 SASEGT. The CDR3 protein is CASSEWGTTAANEQFF. In nucleotides, the CDR3 is TGTGCCAGCAGTGAATGGGGGACCACCGCGGCCAATGAGCAGTTCTTC.

This clone was counted a few times. The chain couples TRBV4-3 to TRBJ1-2; D unclear. Germline V gene data show CDR1 as LGHNA and CDR2 as YSLEER. V lost 0 bases, J lost 4 bases, and 9 bases lay in between. The length of the CDR3 is 14 residues. The CDR3: CASSQDLDGYGYTF. CDR3 sequence (DNA): TGCGCCAGCAGCCAAGATTTAGACGGCTATGGCTACACCTTC.

The rearrangement joins TRBV7-9 to TRBJ1-3; a weak D match, TRBD1 (6 bases). V was pared by 5 bases and J by 0 bases, with 11 bases between. Germline lookup yields CDR1 SEHNR and CDR2 FQNEAQ (reference sequence). The length of the CDR3 is 15 residues. The CDR3 region has the DNA TGTGCCAGCAGCGACAGGAAATCCTCTGGAAACACCATATATTTT. Encoded protein: CASSDRKSSGNTIYF. Complete variable domain (other parts from reference TRBV7-9 and TRBJ1-3): DTGVSQNPRHKITKRGQNVTFRCDPISEHNRLYWYRQTLGQGPEFLTYFQNEAQLEKSRLLSDRFSAERPKGSFSTLEIQRTEQGDSAMYLCASSDRKSSGNTIYFGEGSWLTVV.

V and J are TRBV6-5 and TRBJ2-5, with D possibly being TRBD1 (5 bases). Trimming removed 1 base at V and 6 bases at J, with 12 bases between. Germline V gives CDR1 MNHEY, CDR2 SVGAGI. The CDR3 is 14 residues long. CDR3 in amino acids: CASSYYQGGKTQYF. Here the CDR3 DNA reads TGTGCCAGCAGTTACTATCAGGGTGGAAAGACCCAGTACTTC.

This chain joins TRBV6-6 and TRBJ1-1, with a weak D call TRBD1 (6 bases). Germline loops: CDR1 MNHNY, CDR2 SVGAGI (reference sequence). Trimming took 6 bases from V and 4 from J, leaving 18 bases between them. CDR3 length: 15 amino acids. CDR3 sequence reads: CASSRQEGWSTEAFF. CDR3 sequence (DNA): TGTGCCAGCAGCCGACAGGAAGGGTGGAGCACTGAAGCTTTCTTT.

This chain uses TRBV12-5 with TRBJ1-1; 9 nucleotides align to TRBD1. In germline, CDR1 is LGHNT, CDR2 FRNRAP. V was clipped by 1 base and J by 11 bases; unmatched bases: 5. This CDR3 spans 13 amino acids. As DNA, the CDR3 is TGTGCTAGTGGTTTGGCCGCCGACAGGGGGGCTTTCTTT. Amino acid sequence: CASGLAADRGAFF.

The V and J genes are TRBV4-3 and TRBJ2-3; 8 bases match TRBD2. Germline assignment: CDR1 LGHNA and CDR2 YSLEER. Trimming took 0 bases from V and 12 from J; bases not matched to a gene: 11. The CDR3 is made up of 15 amino acids. The CDR3, as DNA: TGCGCCAGCAGCCAAGATCTTGGACTAGCCGCTCGCCAGTATTTT. This codes for CASSQDLGLAARQYF.